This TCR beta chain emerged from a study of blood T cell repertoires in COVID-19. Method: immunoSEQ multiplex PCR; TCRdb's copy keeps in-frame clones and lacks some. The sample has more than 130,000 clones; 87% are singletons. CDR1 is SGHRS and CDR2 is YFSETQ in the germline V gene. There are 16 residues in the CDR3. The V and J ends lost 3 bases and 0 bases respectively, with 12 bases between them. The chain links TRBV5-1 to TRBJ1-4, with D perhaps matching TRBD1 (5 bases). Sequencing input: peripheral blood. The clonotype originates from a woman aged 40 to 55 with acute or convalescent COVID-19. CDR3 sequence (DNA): TGCGCCAGCAGCTCCGACCGCAGGGCAACTAATGAAAAACTGTTTTTT. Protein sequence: CASSSDRRATNEKLFF.